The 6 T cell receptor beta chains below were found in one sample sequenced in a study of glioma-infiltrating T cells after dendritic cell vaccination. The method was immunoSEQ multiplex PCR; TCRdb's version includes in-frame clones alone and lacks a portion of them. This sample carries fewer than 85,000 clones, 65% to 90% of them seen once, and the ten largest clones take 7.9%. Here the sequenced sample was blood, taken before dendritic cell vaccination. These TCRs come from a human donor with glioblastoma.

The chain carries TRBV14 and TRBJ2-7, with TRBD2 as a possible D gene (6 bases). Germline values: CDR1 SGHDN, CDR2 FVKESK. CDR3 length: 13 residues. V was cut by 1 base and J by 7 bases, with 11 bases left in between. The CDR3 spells CASSQVHAGEQYF. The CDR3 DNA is TGTGCCAGCAGCCAAGTTCATGCGGGGGAGCAGTACTTC.

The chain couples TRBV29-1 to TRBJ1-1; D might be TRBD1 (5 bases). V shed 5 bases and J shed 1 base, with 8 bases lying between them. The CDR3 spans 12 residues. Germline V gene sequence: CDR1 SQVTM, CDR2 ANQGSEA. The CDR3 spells CSVSQGNTEAFF. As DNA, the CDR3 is TGCAGCGTTTCCCAGGGGAACACTGAAGCTTTCTTT.

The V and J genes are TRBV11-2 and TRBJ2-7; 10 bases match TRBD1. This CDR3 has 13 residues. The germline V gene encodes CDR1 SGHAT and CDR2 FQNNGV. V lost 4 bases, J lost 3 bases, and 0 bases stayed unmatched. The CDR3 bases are TGTGCCAGCAGCTGGGACAGGGGCTACGAGCAGTACTTC. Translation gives CASSWDRGYEQYF.

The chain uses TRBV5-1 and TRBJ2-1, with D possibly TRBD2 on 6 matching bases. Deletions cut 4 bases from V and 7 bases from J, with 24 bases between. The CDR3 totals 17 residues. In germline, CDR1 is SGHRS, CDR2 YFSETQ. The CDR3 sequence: CASSTLGGTLLVNEQFF. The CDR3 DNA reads TGCGCCAGCAGCACCCTTGGGGGGACCCTCTTGGTGAATGAGCAGTTCTTC.

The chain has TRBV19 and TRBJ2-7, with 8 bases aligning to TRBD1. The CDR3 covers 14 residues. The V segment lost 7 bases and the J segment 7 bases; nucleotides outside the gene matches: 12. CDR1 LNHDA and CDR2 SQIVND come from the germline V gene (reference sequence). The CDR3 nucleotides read TGTGCCAGTAACTCACTCAGGGGGCAGAAAGAGCAGTACTTC. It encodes CASNSLRGQKEQYF.

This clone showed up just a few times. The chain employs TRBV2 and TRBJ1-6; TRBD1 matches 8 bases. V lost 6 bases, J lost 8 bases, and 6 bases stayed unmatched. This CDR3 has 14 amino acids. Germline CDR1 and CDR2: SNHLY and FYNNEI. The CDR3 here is CASRIRGQDSPLHF. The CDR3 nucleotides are TGTGCCAGCAGGATCAGGGGGCAGGATTCACCCCTCCACTTT. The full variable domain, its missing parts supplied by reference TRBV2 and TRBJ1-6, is EPEVTQTPSHQVTQMGQEVILRCVPISNHLYFYWYRQILGQKVEFLVSFYNNEISEKSEIFDDQFSVERPDGSNFTLKIRSTKLEDSAMYFCASRIRGQDSPLHFGNGTRLTVT.